The entry below gives a single TCR beta chain sequence along with its context. This sample was included in a study of T cell changes during pregnancy in multiple sclerosis. TCRdb's copy holds only in-frame clones and misses some; the assay was immunoSEQ multiplex PCR. The data show about 51,000 clones, 93% seen once. Looked up from germline, CDR1 is SQVTM and CDR2 is ANQGSEA. This CDR3 is built from 13 residues. Trimming at V came to 7 bases and at J to 1 base, leaving 4 bases not matched to a gene. The material was peripheral blood, obtained in the second trimester of pregnancy. This clonotype was obtained from a female donor with multiple sclerosis, enrolled in a pregnancy study. The chain joins TRBV29-1 to TRBJ1-1; 9 bases map to TRBD1. CDR3 region: CSALDRGNTEAFF. CDR3 coding DNA: TGCAGCGCTCTGGACAGGGGGAACACTGAAGCTTTCTTT.